This T cell receptor (beta chain) was identified in a study of response to subunit inactivated influenza vaccine. This CDR3 comprises 14 residues. V dropped 8 bases and J dropped 2; count of bases not matched to a gene: 6. Whole-study results and caveats: Every seasonal influenza vaccination brings in few new T cells, the authors suggested.

On this clonotype: Its specificity is not known.

TCRdb reanalysed the RT-PCR reads using MiXCR and keeps one entry per CDR3 protein. The table records 500,000 to 600,000 distinct CDR3 sequences, less than 10% of them present only once. The sequence was obtained from a man aged 50-75 years who received an inactivated influenza vaccine. The sample was PBMCs from blood, taken less than 30 months after vaccination. The rearrangement uses TRBV12-3 or TRBV12-4 and TRBJ2-1; TRBD2 matches at 7 bases. CDR3 coding DNA: TGTGCCAGCCGGTGGGAGGGAGCCTACAATGAGCAGTTCTTC. Protein product: CASRWEGAYNEQFF.